The rows below give T cell receptor beta chains drawn from one sample of a study of response to subunit inactivated influenza vaccine. TCRdb re-called the RT-PCR reads through MiXCR, storing one row per CDR3 protein. Of about 780,000 distinct CDR3 sequences in the sample, about 18% were seen once. The specimen comprised PBMCs from blood, sampled roughly 5 days after vaccination. Receptor source: a man aged 50-60 years who received an inactivated influenza vaccine. The CDR3 runs from the conserved cysteine through the conserved F or W. A D gene is named only where the DNA matches it firmly. Only part of the rows carry a size: once, few, many, or a class if the clone is expanded.

d_gene: TRBD1; v_gene: TRBV5-1; abundance: .; j_gene: TRBJ2-7; CDR3aa: CASNTGGGYEQYF; CDR3nt: TGCGCCAGCAATACAGGGGGCGGGTACGAGCAGTACTTC
d_gene: TRBD2; v_gene: TRBV7-2; abundance: few; j_gene: TRBJ2-1; CDR3aa: CASSFRRGGRTGNEQFF; CDR3nt: TGTGCCAGCAGCTTTCGGCGGGGGGGCCGTACTGGCAATGAGCAGTTCTTC
d_gene: .; v_gene: TRBV12-3/TRBV12-4; abundance: .; j_gene: TRBJ2-2; CDR3aa: CASSLFEGAGELFF; CDR3nt: TGTGCCAGCAGTTTGTTCGAGGGCGCCGGGGAGCTGTTTTTT
d_gene: .; v_gene: TRBV15; abundance: .; j_gene: TRBJ2-6; CDR3aa: CATSRDRGSQPGANVLTF; CDR3nt: TGTGCCACCAGCAGAGATCGAGGCAGCCAACCGGGGGCCAACGTCCTGACTTTC
d_gene: TRBD1; v_gene: TRBV29-1; abundance: .; j_gene: TRBJ1-4; CDR3aa: CSVGPGTANEKLFF; CDR3nt: TGCAGCGTGGGCCCCGGGACAGCTAATGAAAAACTGTTTTTT
d_gene: .; v_gene: TRBV15; abundance: .; j_gene: TRBJ2-7; CDR3aa: CATSREVGEQYF; CDR3nt: TGTGCCACCAGCAGGGAAGTGGGCGAGCAGTACTTC
d_gene: .; v_gene: TRBV20-1; abundance: few; j_gene: TRBJ1-1; CDR3aa: CSASRGSGYSEAFF; CDR3nt: TGCAGTGCGAGTAGGGGTTCAGGATACTCTGAAGCTTTCTTT
d_gene: .; v_gene: TRBV11-3; abundance: .; j_gene: TRBJ2-3; CDR3aa: CASSSRRAPTQYF; CDR3nt: TGTGCCAGCAGCTCCCGGCGGGCCCCCACGCAGTATTTT
d_gene: TRBD1; v_gene: TRBV12-3/TRBV12-4; abundance: .; j_gene: TRBJ2-1; CDR3aa: CASRWDSSYNEQFF; CDR3nt: TGTGCCAGCAGATGGGACAGCTCCTACAATGAGCAGTTCTTC
d_gene: TRBD2; v_gene: TRBV9; abundance: few; j_gene: TRBJ2-2; CDR3aa: CASSVVGTRNTGELFF; CDR3nt: TGTGCCAGCAGCGTAGTGGGGACTAGGAACACCGGGGAGCTGTTTTTT
d_gene: .; v_gene: TRBV20-1; abundance: .; j_gene: TRBJ2-7; CDR3aa: CSAREPNTYEQYF; CDR3nt: TGCAGTGCTAGAGAGCCCAACACCTACGAGCAGTACTTC
d_gene: TRBD2; v_gene: TRBV7-3; abundance: few; j_gene: TRBJ2-1; CDR3aa: CASSRAGTSNEQFF; CDR3nt: TGTGCCAGCAGCCGGGCCGGGACTAGTAATGAGCAGTTCTTC
d_gene: .; v_gene: TRBV30; abundance: .; j_gene: TRBJ1-4; CDR3aa: CAWSMKSNEKLFF; CDR3nt: TGTGCCTGGAGTATGAAGTCTAATGAAAAACTGTTTTTT
d_gene: .; v_gene: TRBV5-1; abundance: .; j_gene: TRBJ2-2; CDR3aa: CASSHGWDVNTGELFF; CDR3nt: TGCGCCAGCAGCCACGGATGGGACGTGAACACCGGGGAGCTGTTTTTT
d_gene: TRBD2; v_gene: TRBV7-2; abundance: .; j_gene: TRBJ2-3; CDR3aa: CASSPTSGMSTDTQYF; CDR3nt: TGTGCCAGCAGCCCGACTAGCGGGATGAGCACAGATACGCAGTATTTT
d_gene: .; v_gene: TRBV20-1; abundance: .; j_gene: TRBJ1-5; CDR3aa: CSAEGLGRLSNQPQHF; CDR3nt: TGCAGTGCTGAAGGACTGGGGAGGCTGAGCAATCAGCCCCAGCATTTT
d_gene: .; v_gene: TRBV20-1; abundance: .; j_gene: TRBJ1-5; CDR3aa: CSARPTGRQEPQHF; CDR3nt: TGCAGTGCCAGACCCACAGGGAGACAGGAGCCCCAGCATTTT
d_gene: .; v_gene: TRBV7-6; abundance: many; j_gene: TRBJ1-1; CDR3aa: CASSFSRDTEAFF; CDR3nt: TGTGCCAGCAGCTTTTCGAGGGACACTGAAGCTTTCTTT
d_gene: .; v_gene: TRBV20-1; abundance: few; j_gene: TRBJ2-3; CDR3aa: CSASHFSVRGDTQYF; CDR3nt: TGCAGTGCTAGCCACTTTAGCGTTCGTGGAGATACGCAGTATTTT
d_gene: .; v_gene: TRBV5-1; abundance: .; j_gene: TRBJ1-1; CDR3aa: CASSLVSRAEAFF; CDR3nt: TGCGCCAGCAGCTTGGTGTCCAGGGCCGAAGCTTTCTTT
d_gene: TRBD1; v_gene: TRBV14; abundance: once; j_gene: TRBJ2-7; CDR3aa: CASSQTRGTYEQYF; CDR3nt: TGTGCCAGCAGCCAAACCAGGGGGACCTACGAGCAGTACTTC
d_gene: .; v_gene: TRBV7-8; abundance: few; j_gene: TRBJ2-1; CDR3aa: CASSPAGTYSYNEQFF; CDR3nt: TGTGCCAGCAGCCCCGCCGGAACCTACTCCTACAATGAGCAGTTCTTC
d_gene: .; v_gene: TRBV12-3/TRBV12-4; abundance: few; j_gene: TRBJ1-1; CDR3aa: CASSRVAQGWGTEAFF; CDR3nt: TGTGCCAGCAGCCGGGTCGCTCAGGGTTGGGGCACTGAAGCTTTCTTT
d_gene: TRBD2; v_gene: TRBV11-2; abundance: .; j_gene: TRBJ2-2; CDR3aa: CASSLGGLAGTGELFF; CDR3nt: TGTGCCAGCAGCTTAGGGGGACTAGCGGGTACCGGGGAGCTGTTTTTT
d_gene: TRBD2; v_gene: TRBV5-1; abundance: .; j_gene: TRBJ2-2; CDR3aa: CASSLDGGRNTGELFF; CDR3nt: TGCGCCAGCAGCTTGGATGGCGGGAGGAACACCGGGGAGCTGTTTTTT
d_gene: TRBD1; v_gene: TRBV29-1; abundance: .; j_gene: TRBJ2-7; CDR3aa: CSVETRDRVYEQYF; CDR3nt: TGCAGCGTTGAAACCCGGGACAGGGTCTACGAGCAGTACTTC
d_gene: TRBD2; v_gene: TRBV20-1; abundance: few; j_gene: TRBJ2-3; CDR3aa: CSARGRAGVTDTQYF; CDR3nt: TGCAGTGCTAGAGGGAGAGCGGGAGTTACAGATACGCAGTATTTT
d_gene: TRBD1; v_gene: TRBV24-1; abundance: .; j_gene: TRBJ2-5; CDR3aa: CATSDYPGGFETQYF; CDR3nt: TGTGCCACCAGTGATTATCCAGGGGGCTTCGAGACCCAGTACTTC
d_gene: .; v_gene: TRBV12-3/TRBV12-4; abundance: few; j_gene: TRBJ2-7; CDR3aa: CASSGSQGKGYEQYF; CDR3nt: TGTGCCAGCAGTGGCTCACAGGGTAAGGGTTACGAGCAGTACTTC
d_gene: TRBD1; v_gene: TRBV20-1; abundance: .; j_gene: TRBJ2-7; CDR3aa: CSARARRDSYYEQYF; CDR3nt: TGCAGTGCTAGGGCTCGCCGGGACAGTTACTACGAGCAGTACTTC
d_gene: TRBD2; v_gene: TRBV12-3/TRBV12-4; abundance: .; j_gene: TRBJ2-5; CDR3aa: CASSLGGGLGTQYF; CDR3nt: TGTGCCAGCAGTTTAGGGGGAGGGTTGGGGACCCAGTACTTC
d_gene: .; v_gene: TRBV5-1; abundance: .; j_gene: TRBJ1-2; CDR3aa: CASSLDTGAGYGYTF; CDR3nt: TGCGCCAGCAGCTTGGATACGGGGGCGGGCTATGGCTACACCTTC
d_gene: .; v_gene: TRBV12-3/TRBV12-4; abundance: .; j_gene: TRBJ2-1; CDR3aa: CASSLRRGRYNEQFF; CDR3nt: TGTGCCAGCAGTTTAAGACGGGGCAGATACAATGAGCAGTTCTTC
d_gene: .; v_gene: TRBV7-3; abundance: few; j_gene: TRBJ2-3; CDR3aa: CASSHDRPDTQYF; CDR3nt: TGTGCCAGCAGCCACGACAGGCCAGATACGCAGTATTTT
d_gene: TRBD1; v_gene: TRBV6-5; abundance: few; j_gene: TRBJ1-6; CDR3aa: CASSYNRGPFVSPLHF; CDR3nt: TGTGCCAGCAGTTATAACAGGGGGCCTTTTGTTTCACCCCTCCACTTT
d_gene: .; v_gene: TRBV5-6; abundance: few; j_gene: TRBJ1-5; CDR3aa: CASSLGDRNGQPQHF; CDR3nt: TGTGCCAGCAGCTTGGGCGACAGAAATGGTCAGCCCCAGCATTTT
d_gene: .; v_gene: TRBV7-2; abundance: .; j_gene: TRBJ2-7; CDR3aa: CASSLGGVPHEQYF; CDR3nt: TGTGCCAGCAGCTTAGGAGGGGTACCCCACGAGCAGTACTTC
d_gene: TRBD2; v_gene: TRBV5-1; abundance: once; j_gene: TRBJ2-1; CDR3aa: CASSMDPGGEQFF; CDR3nt: TGCGCCAGCAGCATGGACCCGGGGGGTGAGCAGTTCTTC
d_gene: .; v_gene: TRBV18; abundance: .; j_gene: TRBJ1-1; CDR3aa: CASSPTQVNTEAFF; CDR3nt: TGTGCCAGCTCACCAACACAGGTGAACACTGAAGCTTTCTTT
d_gene: TRBD2; v_gene: TRBV2; abundance: .; j_gene: TRBJ2-5; CDR3aa: CAIIGRGVDETQYF; CDR3nt: TGTGCCATCATAGGCCGGGGGGTAGATGAGACCCAGTACTTC
d_gene: .; v_gene: TRBV6-2/TRBV6-3; abundance: few; j_gene: TRBJ2-7; CDR3aa: CASSTRAEQYF; CDR3nt: TGTGCCAGCTCCACCCGGGCCGAGCAGTACTTC
d_gene: .; v_gene: TRBV9; abundance: few; j_gene: TRBJ2-1; CDR3aa: CASSVAHAGFNNEQFF; CDR3nt: TGTGCCAGCAGCGTAGCTCATGCGGGGTTCAACAATGAGCAGTTCTTC
d_gene: .; v_gene: TRBV20-1; abundance: .; j_gene: TRBJ1-3; CDR3aa: CSARVKGPYENTIYF; CDR3nt: TGCAGTGCTAGAGTAAAGGGCCCCTACGAAAACACCATATATTTT
d_gene: TRBD2; v_gene: TRBV7-2; abundance: .; j_gene: TRBJ2-7; CDR3aa: CASSEGLALAYEQYF; CDR3nt: TGTGCCAGCAGCGAGGGACTAGCGTTAGCCTACGAGCAGTACTTC
d_gene: .; v_gene: TRBV20-1; abundance: few; j_gene: TRBJ2-7; CDR3aa: CSARNADSSYEQYF; CDR3nt: TGCAGTGCTAGAAATGCGGATAGCTCCTACGAGCAGTACTTC
d_gene: .; v_gene: TRBV6-1; abundance: .; j_gene: TRBJ2-1; CDR3aa: CASSNSYSYNEQFF; CDR3nt: TGTGCCAGCTCAAACTCCTACTCCTACAATGAGCAGTTCTTC
d_gene: .; v_gene: TRBV20-1; abundance: .; j_gene: TRBJ2-7; CDR3aa: CSAARQGVYYEQYF; CDR3nt: TGCAGTGCTGCGCGGCAGGGCGTGTACTACGAGCAGTACTTC
d_gene: TRBD1; v_gene: TRBV20-1; abundance: .; j_gene: TRBJ1-2; CDR3aa: CSAKVRQGNYGYTF; CDR3nt: TGCAGTGCAAAGGTCAGACAGGGAAACTATGGCTACACCTTC
d_gene: TRBD2; v_gene: TRBV2; abundance: few; j_gene: TRBJ2-7; CDR3aa: CASSELAGGWLYEQYF; CDR3nt: TGTGCCAGCAGTGAACTAGCGGGAGGGTGGTTGTACGAGCAGTACTTC
d_gene: .; v_gene: TRBV20-1; abundance: few; j_gene: TRBJ1-5; CDR3aa: CSAKQGSSNQPQHF; CDR3nt: TGCAGTGCTAAGCAGGGTAGTAGCAATCAGCCCCAGCATTTT
d_gene: .; v_gene: TRBV10-2; abundance: many; j_gene: TRBJ1-5; CDR3aa: CASGEGNQPQHF; CDR3nt: TGCGCCAGCGGTGAGGGCAATCAGCCCCAGCATTTT
d_gene: .; v_gene: TRBV6-2/TRBV6-3; abundance: .; j_gene: TRBJ1-5; CDR3aa: CASSYSGVSGQPQHF; CDR3nt: TGTGCCAGCAGTTATTCAGGGGTTAGTGGTCAGCCCCAGCATTTT
d_gene: .; v_gene: TRBV20-1; abundance: few; j_gene: TRBJ2-7; CDR3aa: CSASAGSRYEQYF; CDR3nt: TGCAGTGCTAGTGCAGGTTCCAGGTACGAGCAGTACTTC
d_gene: .; v_gene: TRBV20-1; abundance: few; j_gene: TRBJ2-1; CDR3aa: CSARDWTDNEQFF; CDR3nt: TGCAGTGCTAGAGATTGGACCGACAATGAGCAGTTCTTC
d_gene: TRBD2; v_gene: TRBV2; abundance: few; j_gene: TRBJ2-7; CDR3aa: CASSNGLAGYEQYF; CDR3nt: TGTGCCAGCAGTAATGGACTAGCGGGCTACGAGCAGTACTTC
d_gene: .; v_gene: TRBV4-3; abundance: few; j_gene: TRBJ2-3; CDR3aa: CASSQEPARLTDTQYF; CDR3nt: TGCGCCAGCAGCCAAGAACCCGCCAGACTCACAGATACGCAGTATTTT
d_gene: TRBD2; v_gene: TRBV24-1; abundance: .; j_gene: TRBJ2-1; CDR3aa: CATRPSGSRNEQFF; CDR3nt: TGTGCCACCCGTCCTAGCGGGAGTCGGAATGAGCAGTTCTTC